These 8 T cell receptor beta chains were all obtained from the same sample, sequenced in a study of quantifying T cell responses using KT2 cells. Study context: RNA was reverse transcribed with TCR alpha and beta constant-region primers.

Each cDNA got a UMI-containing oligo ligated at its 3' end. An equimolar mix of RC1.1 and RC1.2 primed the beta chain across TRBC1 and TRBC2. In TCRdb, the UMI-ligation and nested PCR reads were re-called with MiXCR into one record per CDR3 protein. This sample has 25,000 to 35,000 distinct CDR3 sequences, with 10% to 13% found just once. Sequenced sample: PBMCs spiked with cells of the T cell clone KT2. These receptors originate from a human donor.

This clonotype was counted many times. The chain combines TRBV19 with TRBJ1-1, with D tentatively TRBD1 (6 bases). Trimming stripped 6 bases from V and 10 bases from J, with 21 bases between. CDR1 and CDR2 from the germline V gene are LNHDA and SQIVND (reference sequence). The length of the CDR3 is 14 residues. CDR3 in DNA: TGTGCCAGTAGGATCTCGGCAGGGGATATGGCAGCTTTCTTT. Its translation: CASRISAGDMAAFF.

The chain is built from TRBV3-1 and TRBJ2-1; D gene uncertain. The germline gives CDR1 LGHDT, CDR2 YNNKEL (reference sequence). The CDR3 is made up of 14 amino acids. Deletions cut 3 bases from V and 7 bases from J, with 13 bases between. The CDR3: CASSQPPIQNEQFF. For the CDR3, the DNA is TGTGCCAGCAGCCAGCCCCCTATACAGAATGAGCAGTTCTTC.

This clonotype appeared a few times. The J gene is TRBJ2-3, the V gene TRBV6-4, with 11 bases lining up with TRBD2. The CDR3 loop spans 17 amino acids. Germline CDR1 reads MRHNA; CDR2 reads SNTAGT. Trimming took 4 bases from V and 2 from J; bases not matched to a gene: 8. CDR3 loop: CASSGDGTSGDTDTQYF. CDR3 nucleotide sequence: TGTGCCAGCAGTGGAGACGGGACTAGCGGAGACACAGATACGCAGTATTTT.

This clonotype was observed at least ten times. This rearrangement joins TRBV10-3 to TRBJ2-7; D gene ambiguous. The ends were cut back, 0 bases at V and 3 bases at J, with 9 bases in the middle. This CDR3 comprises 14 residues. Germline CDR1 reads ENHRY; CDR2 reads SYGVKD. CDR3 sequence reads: CAISESNRHYEQYF. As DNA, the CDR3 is TGTGCCATCAGTGAGTCGAACCGACACTACGAGCAGTACTTC.

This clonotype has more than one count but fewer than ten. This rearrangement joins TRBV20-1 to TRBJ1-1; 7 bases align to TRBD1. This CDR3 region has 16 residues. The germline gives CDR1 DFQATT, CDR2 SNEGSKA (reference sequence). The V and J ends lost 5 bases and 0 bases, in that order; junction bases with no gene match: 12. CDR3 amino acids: CSALYYSGQLNTEAFF. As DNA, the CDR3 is TGCAGTGCTCTTTATTATTCGGGACAGTTGAACACTGAAGCTTTCTTT.

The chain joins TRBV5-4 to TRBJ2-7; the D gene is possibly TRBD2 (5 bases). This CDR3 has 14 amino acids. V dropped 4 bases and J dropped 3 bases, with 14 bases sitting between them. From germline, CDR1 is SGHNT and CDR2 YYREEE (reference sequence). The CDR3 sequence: CASSRGSVNYEQYF. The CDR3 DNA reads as TGTGCCAGCAGCCGGGGTAGCGTAAACTACGAGCAGTACTTC.

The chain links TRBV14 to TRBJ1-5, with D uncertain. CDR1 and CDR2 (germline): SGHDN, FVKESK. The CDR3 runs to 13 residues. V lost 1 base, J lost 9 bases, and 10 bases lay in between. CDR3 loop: CASSQAVDRPQHF. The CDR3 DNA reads TGTGCCAGCAGCCAAGCAGTCGATCGGCCCCAGCATTTT. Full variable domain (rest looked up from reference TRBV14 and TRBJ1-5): EAGVTQFPSHSVIEKGQTVTLRCDPISGHDNLYWYRRVMGKEIKFLLHFVKESKQDESGMPNNRFLAERTGGTYSTLKVQPAELEDSGVYFCASSQAVDRPQHFGDGTRLSIL.

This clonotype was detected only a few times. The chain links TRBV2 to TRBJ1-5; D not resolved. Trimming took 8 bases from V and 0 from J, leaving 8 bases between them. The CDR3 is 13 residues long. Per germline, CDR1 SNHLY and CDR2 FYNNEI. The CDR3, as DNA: TGTGCCAGCGCAGGCGATAGCAATCAGCCCCAGCATTTT. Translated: CASAGDSNQPQHF.